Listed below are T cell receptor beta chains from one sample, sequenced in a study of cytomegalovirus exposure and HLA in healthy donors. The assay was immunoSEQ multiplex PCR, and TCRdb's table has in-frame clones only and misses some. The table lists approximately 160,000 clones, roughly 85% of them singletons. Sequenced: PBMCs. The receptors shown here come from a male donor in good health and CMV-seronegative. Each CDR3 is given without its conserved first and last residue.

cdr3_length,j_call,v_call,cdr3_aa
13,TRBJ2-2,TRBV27,ASSWPGSSPGELF
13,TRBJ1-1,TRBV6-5,ASSQGQYMNTEAF
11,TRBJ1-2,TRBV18,ASSPGQGLGYT
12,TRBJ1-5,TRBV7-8,ASSLGTVNQPQH
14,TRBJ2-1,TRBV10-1,ASSESGTSVDNEQF
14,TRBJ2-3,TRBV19,ASSISSQGAIFGQY
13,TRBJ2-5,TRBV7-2,ASSLRDRGTETQY
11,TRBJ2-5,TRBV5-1,ASSTATQETQY
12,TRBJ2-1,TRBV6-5,ASSYSAVLQEQF
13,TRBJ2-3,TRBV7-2,ASSGGTSGSHTQY
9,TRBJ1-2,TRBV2,ASNRNYGYT
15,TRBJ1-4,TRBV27,ASRGGTEPLVGEKLF
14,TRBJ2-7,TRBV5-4,ASSAKISGLSYEQY
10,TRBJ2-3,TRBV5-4,ASSLESDTQY
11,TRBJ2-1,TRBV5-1,ASGGGEVGEQF
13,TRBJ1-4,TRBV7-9,ASSPGQGRNEKLF
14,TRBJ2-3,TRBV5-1,ASSLYFAGIRDTQY
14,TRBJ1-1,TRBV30,ARDTGTGGVMTEAF
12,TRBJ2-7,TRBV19,ASSPREAGYEQY
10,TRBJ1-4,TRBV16,ASSPRREKLF
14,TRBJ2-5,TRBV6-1,ASSALAGGLSETQY
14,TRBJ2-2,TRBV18,ASSPIINSGTGELF